These 32 T cell receptor beta chains share one sample of origin, sequenced in a study of T cells in Graves' hyperthyroidism and ophthalmopathy. TCR beta CDR3 region amplification was performed from RNA transcripts. Researchers ran a first-round RT-PCR on the TCR CDR3 using the HTBI primer set. TCRdb independently ran MiXCR on the multiplex PCR reads; one entry per CDR3 protein. The table includes approximately 300,000 distinct CDR3 sequences, around 16% detected once. The sample consisted of blood. These receptors originate from a man aged 25 to 40 with Graves' hyperthyroidism.

This chain uses TRBV5-1 with TRBJ1-4; tentative D call: TRBD1 (5 bases). The CDR3 totals 17 residues. Trimming pared 4 bases from V and 0 bases from J, leaving 16 bases between. Germline CDR1 reads SGHRS; CDR2 reads YFSETQ. The CDR3 is CASSPRGGTATNEKLFF. The CDR3 region has the DNA TGCGCCAGCAGCCCCCGGGGAGGGACTGCAACTAATGAAAAACTGTTTTTT.

This clonotype was seen repeatedly, ten times or more. This chain joins TRBV24-1 and TRBJ2-1; D is undetermined. Germline CDR1 KGHDR, CDR2 SFDVKD. This CDR3 has 13 residues. Trimming left V 1 base short and J 8 bases short, with 8 bases between. The CDR3: CATSDLVRYEQFF. The CDR3 DNA reads as TGTGCCACCAGTGATTTAGTAAGGTATGAGCAGTTCTTC.

The J gene is TRBJ2-1, the V gene TRBV9, with D perhaps TRBD1 or TRBD2 (5 bases each). Germline lookup yields CDR1 SGDLS and CDR2 YYNGEE. The CDR3 length is 13 residues. V lost 0 bases to trimming and J lost 11 bases, with 12 bases between them. CDR3 DNA sequence: TGTGCCAGCAGCGTAGATTCGGGACCCCAGCAGTTCTTC. This gives the protein CASSVDSGPQQFF.

The V call is TRBV9, the J call TRBJ2-5; tentatively, D is TRBD1 (5 bases). The V gene lost 1 base and the J gene lost 2 bases, with 12 bases spanning the gap. Germline V gene data show CDR1 as SGDLS and CDR2 as YYNGEE. The CDR3 has 15 amino acids. CDR3 sequence: CASSVTQGWQETQYF. CDR3 in DNA: TGTGCCAGCAGCGTAACCCAGGGATGGCAAGAGACCCAGTACTTC.

Many counts were recorded for this clonotype. The chain joins TRBV12-5 to TRBJ1-1; D not certain. The CDR3 totals 12 residues. The germline gives CDR1 LGHNT, CDR2 FRNRAP. Trimming took 2 bases from V and 3 from J, leaving 4 bases between them. The CDR3 loop is CASGLQYTEAFF. The DNA of the CDR3 is TGTGCTAGTGGTTTGCAGTACACTGAAGCTTTCTTT.

Many counts were recorded for this clonotype. This chain joins TRBV5-1 and TRBJ2-3; D gene uncertain. The V end lost 0 bases, the J end lost 5 bases, and 10 bases lay between the germline ends. CDR3 length: 14 amino acids. Germline lookup yields CDR1 SGHRS and CDR2 YFSETQ. Written as DNA, the CDR3 is TGCGCCAGCAGCTTGGATGTGGCGGAAGATACGCAGTATTTT. Its translation is CASSLDVAEDTQYF.

This clonotype has just a few counts. The V and J genes are TRBV20-1 and TRBJ2-2; no definite D call. V shed 6 bases and J shed 2 bases, with 10 bases lying between them. The CDR3 spans 13 residues. CDR1 is DFQATT, CDR2 SNEGSKA, per germline (reference sequence). The DNA of the CDR3 is TGCAGTGCGAGGCTCGGAAACACCGGGGAGCTGTTTTTT. The encoded protein is CSARLGNTGELFF.

This clonotype has a count of ten or more. The genes are TRBV6-2 or TRBV6-3 and TRBJ2-7; D uncertain. This CDR3 spans 13 amino acids. Germline V gene lookup returns CDR1 MNHEY and CDR2 SVGEGT. Trimming cost V 7 bases and J 4 bases, with 14 bases left between them. In DNA form, the CDR3 reads TGTGCCAGCACAAGGAGCATCCAGTACGAGCAGTACTTC. Residues: CASTRSIQYEQYF.

The chain carries TRBV29-1 and TRBJ1-1; D unclear. CDR1 is SQVTM and CDR2 is ANQGSEA in the germline V gene. This CDR3 is 11 amino acids long. This chain's CDR3 is CTVGWDTEAFF. For the CDR3, the DNA is TGCACCGTGGGCTGGGACACTGAAGCTTTCTTT.

This clonotype was recorded many times. The chain recombines TRBV2 with TRBJ2-5, with D perhaps being TRBD1 or TRBD2 (7 bases each). V lost 8 bases, J lost 5 bases, and 18 bases lay in between. Germline CDR1 is SNHLY and CDR2 is FYNNEI. The CDR3 length is 14 residues. The chain's CDR3 is CASGEAGQRETQYF. The CDR3 nucleotides are TGTGCCAGCGGGGAAGCGGGACAGAGGGAGACCCAGTACTTC.

Many counts were recorded for this clonotype. V and J are TRBV2 and TRBJ2-3; no reliable D call. The ends were cut back, 4 bases at V and 5 bases at J, with 4 bases in the middle. The CDR3 loop spans 11 amino acids. Looked up from germline, CDR1 is SNHLY and CDR2 is FYNNEI. The CDR3 DNA is TGTGCCAGCAGTGGTGGAGATACGCAGTATTTT. It translates to CASSGGDTQYF.

Details on this clonotype: This could be a read error, since a much larger clone is one nucleotide away. This chain links TRBV11-1 with TRBJ1-1; possible D gene TRBD1, 6 bases. Germline assignment: CDR1 SGHAT and CDR2 FQDESV (reference sequence). The CDR3 runs to 15 residues. CDR3: CASGLADRLHHQAFF. CDR3 bases: TGTGCCAGCGGCTTAGCAGACAGGCTCCACCACCAAGCTTTCTTT.

This clonotype came up a few times. A much bigger clone sits one base away, suggesting this may be a read error. The chain uses TRBV2 and TRBJ2-2; no reliable D call. Between the trimmed V and J ends, which lost 11 bases and 4 bases, there was a span of 8 bases. The CDR3 totals 11 residues. Germline values: CDR1 SNHLY, CDR2 FYNNEI. The DNA of the CDR3 is TGTGCCGCGGAGAGCACCGGGGAGCTGTTTTTT. This sequence encodes CAAESTGELFF.

This clonotype was seen many times. The chain is built from TRBV5-1 and TRBJ1-1; D is undetermined. From germline, CDR1 is SGHRS and CDR2 YFSETQ. This CDR3 spans 14 amino acids. V gave up 3 bases and J gave up 1 base, with 10 bases separating them. The CDR3 loop reads CASSSRPKNTEAFF. The CDR3 DNA reads as TGCGCCAGCAGCTCACGCCCTAAGAACACTGAAGCTTTCTTT. Based on the CDR3 plus reference TRBV5-1 and TRBJ1-1, the full variable domain is KAGVTQTPRYLIKTRGQQVTLSCSPISGHRSVSWYQQTPGQGLQFLFEYFSETQRNKGNFPGRFSGRQFSNSRSEMNVSTLELGDSALYLCASSSRPKNTEAFFGQGTRLTVV.

The chain couples TRBV19 to TRBJ2-2, with D maybe TRBD2 (6 bases). V lost 5 bases and J lost 6, with 16 bases in between. The germline gives CDR1 LNHDA, CDR2 SQIVND (reference sequence). The CDR3 totals 15 residues. Here the CDR3 reads CASSERLLAPGELFF. CDR3 in DNA: TGTGCCAGTAGTGAGAGATTACTAGCTCCCGGGGAGCTGTTTTTT.

This clonotype came up many times. This chain uses TRBV28 with TRBJ2-5; D unclear. Germline V CDR1 and CDR2: MDHEN, SYDVKM. This CDR3 is 15 amino acids long. Deletions cut 6 bases from V and 1 base from J, with 15 bases between. CDR3 sequence: CASRSPGPVQETQYF. The CDR3 DNA follows: TGTGCCAGCAGATCCCCCGGACCTGTCCAAGAGACCCAGTACTTC.

V gene TRBV4-1 combines with J gene TRBJ1-6, with TRBD1 matching 7 bases. V was clipped by 1 base and J by 2 bases; unmatched bases: 14. CDR1 MGHRA and CDR2 YSYEKL come from the germline V gene. The CDR3 consists of 20 residues. CDR3 amino acids: CASSQVGPRDRRTYNSPLHF. The CDR3 DNA reads as TGCGCCAGCAGCCAAGTGGGCCCTCGGGACAGACGGACCTATAATTCACCCCTCCACTTT.

This chain links TRBV10-3 with TRBJ2-7; perhaps TRBD1 as D (6 bases). The CDR3 length is 16 residues. Germline V gene sequence: CDR1 ENHRY, CDR2 SYGVKD. The V gene lost 5 bases and the J gene lost 2 bases, with 19 bases spanning the gap. The DNA of the CDR3 is TGTGCCATCAGTCACCCCACAGGGTATGGGACCTACGAGCAGTACTTC. This translates into CAISHPTGYGTYEQYF.

This clonotype was observed at least ten times. The chain couples TRBV28 to TRBJ1-1; D is possibly TRBD1 (6 bases). This CDR3 is 14 amino acids long. CDR1 and CDR2 (germline): MDHEN, SYDVKM. The V gene lost 6 bases and the J gene lost 0 bases, with 11 bases spanning the gap. The CDR3 protein is CASRAQGLNTEAFF. The CDR3 DNA reads as TGTGCCAGCAGGGCACAGGGTCTGAACACTGAAGCTTTCTTT.

This clonotype was found a few times. The rearrangement links TRBV27 to TRBJ1-2, with TRBD1 matching 9 bases. The CDR3 has 19 amino acids. Germline V lookup: CDR1 MNHEY, CDR2 SMNVEV (reference sequence). V lost 2 bases, J lost 4 bases, and 17 bases stayed unmatched. The DNA for the CDR3 is TGTGCCAGCAGTTTAAAGGACAGGGGATCGTGGCCCGCATTCTATGGCTACACCTTC. Translated, it gives CASSLKDRGSWPAFYGYTF.

CDR3 loop: CASSQPSTFATNEKLFF. CDR3 DNA: TGTGCCAGCAGCCAACCCAGTACCTTTGCAACTAATGAAAAACTGTTTTTT. The gene calls are TRBV28 and TRBJ1-4; D ambiguous. The CDR3 has 17 amino acids. Germline lookup yields CDR1 MDHEN and CDR2 SYDVKM. Trimming cost V 6 bases and J 0 bases, with 17 bases left between them.

This clonotype was observed many times. The V and J genes are TRBV12-3 or TRBV12-4 and TRBJ1-4; TRBD1 might be the D (5 bases). V lost 5 bases, J lost 8 bases, and 12 bases lay in between. This CDR3 region has 13 residues. In DNA, the CDR3 is TGTGCCAGCAGTCCCACGGGGGGGGAAAAACTGTTTTTT. It yields the protein CASSPTGGEKLFF.

This clonotype occurred a few times. J is TRBJ1-5 and V is TRBV13; a weak D match, TRBD1 (5 bases). Germline assignment: CDR1 PRHDT and CDR2 FYEKMQ (reference sequence). The CDR3 extends over 13 amino acids. V was clipped by 4 bases and J by 6 bases, with 10 bases between them. This CDR3 is CASSYAGTQPQHF. The CDR3 DNA reads TGTGCCAGCAGCTACGCGGGGACTCAGCCCCAGCATTTT.

This clonotype was counted at least ten times. This sequence joins TRBV11-1 and TRBJ2-7; D not resolved. Germline CDR1 reads SGHAT; CDR2 reads FQDESV (reference sequence). This CDR3 spans 12 amino acids. With 1 base removed from V and 5 bases from J, the gap between germline ends came to 6 bases. The CDR3 here is CASSLVLHEQYF. The CDR3 nucleotides are TGTGCCAGCAGCTTAGTCCTCCACGAGCAGTACTTC.

The rearrangement uses TRBV24-1 and TRBJ1-5; 10 bases map to TRBD1. CDR1 and CDR2 from the germline V gene are KGHDR and SFDVKD. V lost 6 bases to trimming and J lost 6 bases; unmatched junction nucleotides: 1. The CDR3 loop spans 13 amino acids. In nucleotides, the CDR3 is TGTGCCACCAGTCGGGACAGGGGTCAGCCCCAGCATTTT. Translated: CATSRDRGQPQHF.

This clonotype has a count of ten or more. V and J are TRBV7-6 and TRBJ2-1; 8 nucleotides match TRBD2. With 8 bases clipped from V and 7 bases from J, the junction kept 10 bases outside the gene matches. CDR3 length: 14 amino acids. Germline V gene sequence: CDR1 SGHVS, CDR2 FNYEAQ. The CDR3 bases are TGTGCCAGCCGACCGGGAGGGCTGGGAAATGAGCAGTTCTTC. This encodes CASRPGGLGNEQFF.

This clonotype was observed many times. This chain joins TRBV27 and TRBJ1-1; TRBD1 matches 7 bases. The CDR3 sequence is 15 residues long. In germline, CDR1 is MNHEY, CDR2 SMNVEV (reference sequence). The V gene end was trimmed by 6 bases and the J gene end by 2 bases; junction bases not matched to a gene: 9. The CDR3 nucleotides are TGTGCCAGCAGGCTTTCCGGGACAGCCAACACTGAAGCTTTCTTT. It translates to CASRLSGTANTEAFF.

The V gene is TRBV24-1, the J gene TRBJ2-2, with 8 bases matching TRBD1. J gave up 1 base and V 4 bases, and 4 bases lay outside the gene matches. CDR1 and CDR2 from the germline V gene are KGHDR and SFDVKD. This CDR3 is built from 16 residues. The CDR3 DNA is TGTGCCACCAGTGACGCCGGGACAGGGAACACCGGGGAGCTGTTTTTT. It yields the protein CATSDAGTGNTGELFF.

Many counts were recorded for this clonotype. V usage is TRBV10-3 and J usage is TRBJ1-1; D not resolved. This CDR3 contains 15 residues. V was clipped by 0 bases and J by 0 bases, with 8 bases between them. Germline CDR1 is ENHRY and CDR2 is SYGVKD. The CDR3 bases are TGTGCCATCAGTGAGTCGAGGCAACTGAACACTGAAGCTTTCTTT. Translation: CAISESRQLNTEAFF.

Of note for this clonotype: This may be a read error, as it is one base from a much larger clone. The chain recombines TRBV7-3 with TRBJ2-6; D is ambiguous. Trimming left V 3 bases short and J 2 bases short, with 2 bases between. In germline, CDR1 is SGHTA, CDR2 FQGTGA. The length of the CDR3 is 13 residues. The CDR3 DNA reads as TGTGCCAGCAGCTTCGCTGGGGCCAACGTCCTGACTTTC. Translating it yields CASSFAGANVLTF.

The V call is TRBV5-1, the J call TRBJ2-1; TRBD2 aligns across 8 bases. Germline V CDR1 and CDR2: SGHRS, YFSETQ. V lost 7 bases and J lost 8; bases outside the gene matches: 11. The CDR3 extends over 14 amino acids. This CDR3 reads CASGPGLGTDEQFF. Written as DNA, the CDR3 is TGCGCCAGCGGACCGGGACTAGGGACCGATGAGCAGTTCTTC.

This clonotype was seen only a few times. One junction end does not reproduce the germline sequence, and a read error may be involved. V is TRBV11-2 and J is TRBJ2-5; TRBD1 might be the D (5 bases). In germline, CDR1 is SGHAT, CDR2 FQNNGV. The CDR3 has 14 residues. The CDR3 reads CASSFSRAQGTQYF. The CDR3 DNA reads TGTGCCAGCAGCTTTTCCAGGGCACAAGGGACCCAGTACTTC.